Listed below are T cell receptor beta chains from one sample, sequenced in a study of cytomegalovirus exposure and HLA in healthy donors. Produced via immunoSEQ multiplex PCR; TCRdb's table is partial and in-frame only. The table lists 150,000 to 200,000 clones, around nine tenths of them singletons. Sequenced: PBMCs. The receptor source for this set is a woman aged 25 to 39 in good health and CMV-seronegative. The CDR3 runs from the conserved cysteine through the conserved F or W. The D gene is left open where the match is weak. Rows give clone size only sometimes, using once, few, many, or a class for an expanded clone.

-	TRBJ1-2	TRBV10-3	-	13	TGTGCCATCAGTGAGACAGGGTTCGACGGCTACACCTTC	CAISETGFDGYTF
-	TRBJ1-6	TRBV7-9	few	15	TGTGCCAGCAGCCCGACAGGACTTCGGAATTCACCCCTCCACTTT	CASSPTGLRNSPLHF
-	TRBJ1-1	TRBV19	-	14	TGTGCCAGTAGTATCTCGGGGGTGAACACTGAAGCTTTCTTT	CASSISGVNTEAFF
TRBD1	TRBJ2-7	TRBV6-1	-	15	TGTGCCAGCAGTGATGGCAGGGGGCTGCACTACGAGCAGTACTTC	CASSDGRGLHYEQYF
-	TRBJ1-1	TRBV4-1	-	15	TGCGCCAGCAGCCTAGAAGGGAGTTTAAACACTGAAGCTTTCTTT	CASSLEGSLNTEAFF
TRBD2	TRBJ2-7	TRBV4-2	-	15	TGTGCCAGCACCCTTAGCGGGTCGGACTCATACGAGCAGTACTTC	CASTLSGSDSYEQYF
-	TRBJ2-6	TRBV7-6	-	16	TGTGCCAGCAGCTTGGGGTCAGGGTTTGGGGCCAACGTCCTGACTTTC	CASSLGSGFGANVLTF
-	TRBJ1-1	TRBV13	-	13	TGTGCCAGCAGCCTAGGGACCGAGGAGGAGGCTTTCTTT	CASSLGTEEEAFF
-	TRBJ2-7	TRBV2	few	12	TGTGCCAGCAGTGAGGTTAGGGGCGAGCAGTACTTC	CASSEVRGEQYF
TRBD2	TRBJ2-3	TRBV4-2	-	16	TGTGCCAGCAGCCAAGAGGGGGGAGGGGGCACAGATACGCAGTATTTT	CASSQEGGGGTDTQYF
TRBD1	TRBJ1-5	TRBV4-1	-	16	TGCGCCAGCAGCCAAGACGGACAGGGGAGGGTTCAGCCCCAGCATTTT	CASSQDGQGRVQPQHF
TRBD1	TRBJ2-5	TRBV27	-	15	TGTGCCAGCAGTCCCGGGACAGGGGTTCAAGAGACCCAGTACTTC	CASSPGTGVQETQYF
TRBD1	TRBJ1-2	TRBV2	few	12	TGTGCCAGCAGTGACAGGGGGAATGGCTACACCTTC	CASSDRGNGYTF
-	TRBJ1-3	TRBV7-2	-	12	TGTGCCAGCAGTTACACTGGAAACACCATATATTTT	CASSYTGNTIYF
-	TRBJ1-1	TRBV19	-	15	TGTGCCAGTAGTATGTCGGGGAGGGGGTACACTGAAGCTTTCTTT	CASSMSGRGYTEAFF
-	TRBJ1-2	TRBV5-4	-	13	TGTGCCAGCAGCTTGGGAGGGATGGGCGGCTACACCTTC	CASSLGGMGGYTF
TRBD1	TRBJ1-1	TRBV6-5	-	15	TGTGCCAGCAGTTCTCCCGACAGGGGATCCACTGAAGCTTTCTTT	CASSSPDRGSTEAFF
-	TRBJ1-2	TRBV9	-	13	TGTGCCAGCAGCGTAGTAGCAGATTATGGCTACACCTTC	CASSVVADYGYTF
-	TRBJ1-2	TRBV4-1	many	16	TGCGCCAGCAGCCGTGAGGGCTTGGTGACAACCGGAGGCTACACCTTC	CASSREGLVTTGGYTF
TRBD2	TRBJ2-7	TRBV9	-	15	TGTGCCAGCAGCGTAGCGGGCGGGGGAGCCTACGAGCAGTACTTC	CASSVAGGGAYEQYF
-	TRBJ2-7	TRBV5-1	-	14	TGCGCCAGCAGCCTCAACAGGATCTACTACGAGCAGTACTTC	CASSLNRIYYEQYF
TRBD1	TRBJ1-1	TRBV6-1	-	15	TGTGCCAGCAGTCCCCGGACAGGGAGGAACACTGAAGCTTTCTTT	CASSPRTGRNTEAFF
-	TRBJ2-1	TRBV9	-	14	TGTGCCAGCAGCCTTGGGCAGTGGGTCGATGAGCAGTTCTTC	CASSLGQWVDEQFF
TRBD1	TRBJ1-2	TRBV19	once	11	TGTGCCAGTGACAGGGGAAATGGCTACACCTTC	CASDRGNGYTF
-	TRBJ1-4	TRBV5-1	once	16	TGCGCCAGCAGCTCGGAGGGGTTGGGGGGTTCTGAAAAACTGTTTTTT	CASSSEGLGGSEKLFF
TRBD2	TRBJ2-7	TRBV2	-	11	TGTGCCAGCCTCGGGGGGGGCGAGCAGTACTTC	CASLGGGEQYF
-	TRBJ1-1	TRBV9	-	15	TGTGCCAGCACCGGTGGTGGAGGGGTGAACACTGAAGCTTTCTTT	CASTGGGGVNTEAFF
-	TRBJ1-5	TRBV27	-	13	TGTGCCAGCAGTTTATTTGGGCATCAGCCCCAGCATTTT	CASSLFGHQPQHF
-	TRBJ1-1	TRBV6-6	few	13	TGTGCCAGCAGTCCCCCCGGGGACACTGAAGCTTTCTTT	CASSPPGDTEAFF
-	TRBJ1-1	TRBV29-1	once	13	TGCAGCGTTGATCGTGGCGGGAACACTGAAGCTTTCTTT	CSVDRGGNTEAFF